This passage covers 5 T cell receptor beta chains from one sample sequenced in a study of monozygotic twins with inflammatory bowel disease (dated by TCRdb to about 2019). Libraries were made using 5' RACE. The sample was run on an Illumina HiSeq 2500. The reads, reprocessed by TCRdb, yield one row per CDR3 protein sequence and no DNA. This sample's table carries some 130,000 distinct CDR3 sequences. 0.95% to 1.5% of the sample rests with the top ten. Source material: blood. All receptors come from a human donor with ulcerative colitis or Crohn's disease, or a healthy co-twin of an affected twin (not recorded which).

This CDR3 is CSAMGQGAPYGYTF. The chain has TRBV20-1 and TRBJ1-2; TCRdb's D gene call, TRBD1, goes unchecked for lack of DNA. The CDR3 contains 14 residues. Per the germline V gene, CDR1 is DFQATT and CDR2 is SNEGSKA (reference sequence).

The chain has TRBV20-1 and TRBJ2-1; TCRdb's D call of TRBD2 is untestable without DNA. The V gene's germline CDR1 is DFQATT and CDR2 SNEGSKA (reference sequence). This CDR3 is 13 amino acids long. The CDR3 loop is CSAILARRNEQFF.

This chain connects TRBV5-1 to TRBJ2-3; lacking DNA, the TRBD2 call made by TCRdb goes unchecked. The CDR3 length is 16 residues. The V gene's germline CDR1 is SGHRS and CDR2 YFSETQ. The CDR3 region is CASSPGGREGRDTQYF.

V usage is TRBV6-6 and J usage is TRBJ1-1; there is no DNA to check the TCRdb D call of TRBD1. Germline CDR1 is MNHNY and CDR2 is SVGAGI (reference sequence). This CDR3 contains 12 residues. This CDR3 is CASRLPGTEAFF.

The rearrangement joins TRBV5-1 to TRBJ2-3; TCRdb outputs TRBD2, but without DNA this stays unchecked. The germline V gene encodes CDR1 SGHRS and CDR2 YFSETQ. This CDR3 spans 20 amino acids. Here the CDR3 reads CASSFGLAGDPIAGTDTQYF.